A single TCR beta chain is shown here with its context. A multiplex PCR was run with 60 Vbeta primers and 13 Jbeta primers. Only in-frame clones appear in the TCRdb table, and some are missing; sequencing was by immunoSEQ multiplex PCR. This table holds about 140,000 clones, 75% to 85% found once. The data were taken from a study of cytomegalovirus exposure and HLA in healthy donors. This sequence originates from a female donor in good health and CMV-seronegative. Sequencing was performed on PBMCs.

The CDR3 is CASSVDDSGYLNTEAFF. The CDR3 nucleotides read TGTGCCAGCAGCGTAGATGACAGTGGCTATTTGAACACTGAAGCTTTCTTT. The V call is TRBV9, the J call TRBJ1-1; the D gene is possibly TRBD1 (5 bases). This CDR3 has 17 amino acids. Germline CDR1 reads SGDLS; CDR2 reads YYNGEE. V was pared by 0 bases and J by 0 bases, with 15 bases between.